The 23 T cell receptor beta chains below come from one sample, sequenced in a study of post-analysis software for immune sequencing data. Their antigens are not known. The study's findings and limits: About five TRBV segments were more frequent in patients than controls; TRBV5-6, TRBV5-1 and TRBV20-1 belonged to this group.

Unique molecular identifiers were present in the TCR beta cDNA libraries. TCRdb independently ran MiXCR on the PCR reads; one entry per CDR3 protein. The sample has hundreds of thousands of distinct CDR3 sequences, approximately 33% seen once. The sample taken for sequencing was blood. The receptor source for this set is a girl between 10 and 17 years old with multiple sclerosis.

CDR3 coding DNA: TGTGCCAGCAGCGGCCCATTGTGGGGCGATAAAACCGGGGAGCTGTTTTTT. This gives the protein CASSGPLWGDKTGELFF. The V gene is TRBV2, the J gene TRBJ2-2, with D possibly TRBD1 on 5 matching bases. This CDR3 contains 17 residues. The germline V gene encodes CDR1 SNHLY and CDR2 FYNNEI. V lost 6 bases to trimming and J lost 5 bases, with 22 bases between them.

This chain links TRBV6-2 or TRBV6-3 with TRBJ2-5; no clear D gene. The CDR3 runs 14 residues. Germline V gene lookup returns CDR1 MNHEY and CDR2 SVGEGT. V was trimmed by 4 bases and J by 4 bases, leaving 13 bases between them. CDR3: CASSSPGPRETQYF. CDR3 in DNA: TGTGCCAGCAGTTCCCCCGGACCCCGAGAGACCCAGTACTTC.

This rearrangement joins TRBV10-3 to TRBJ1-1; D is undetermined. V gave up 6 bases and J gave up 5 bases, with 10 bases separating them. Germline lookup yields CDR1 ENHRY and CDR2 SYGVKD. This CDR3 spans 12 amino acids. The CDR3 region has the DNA TGTGCCATCAGCCCGACGGGTACTGAAGCTTTCTTT. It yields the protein CAISPTGTEAFF.

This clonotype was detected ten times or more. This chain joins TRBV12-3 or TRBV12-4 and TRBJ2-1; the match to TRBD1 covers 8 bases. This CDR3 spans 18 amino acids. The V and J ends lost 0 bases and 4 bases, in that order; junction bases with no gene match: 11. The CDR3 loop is CASSLADQGAGGYNEQFF. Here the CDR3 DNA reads TGTGCCAGCAGTTTAGCCGATCAGGGGGCGGGTGGATACAATGAGCAGTTCTTC.

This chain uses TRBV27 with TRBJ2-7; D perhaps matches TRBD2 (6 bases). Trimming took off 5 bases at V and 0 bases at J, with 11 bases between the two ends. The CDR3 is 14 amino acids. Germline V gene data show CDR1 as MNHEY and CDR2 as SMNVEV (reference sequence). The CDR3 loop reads CASSAGIISYEQYF. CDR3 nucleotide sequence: TGTGCCAGCAGTGCGGGGATTATCTCCTACGAGCAGTACTTC.

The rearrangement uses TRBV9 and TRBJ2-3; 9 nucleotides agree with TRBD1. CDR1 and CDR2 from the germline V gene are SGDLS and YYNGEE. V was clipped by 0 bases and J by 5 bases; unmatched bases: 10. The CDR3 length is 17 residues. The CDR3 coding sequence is TGTGCCAGCAGCGTAGTGACAGGGACAGGGATTAAAGATACGCAGTATTTT. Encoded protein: CASSVVTGTGIKDTQYF.

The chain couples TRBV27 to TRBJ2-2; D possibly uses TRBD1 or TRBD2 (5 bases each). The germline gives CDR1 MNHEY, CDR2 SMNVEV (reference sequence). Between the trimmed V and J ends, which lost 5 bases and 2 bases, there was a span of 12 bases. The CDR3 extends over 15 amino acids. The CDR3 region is CASSLGTLNTGELFF. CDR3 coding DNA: TGTGCCAGCAGTCTAGGGACCTTAAACACCGGGGAGCTGTTTTTT.

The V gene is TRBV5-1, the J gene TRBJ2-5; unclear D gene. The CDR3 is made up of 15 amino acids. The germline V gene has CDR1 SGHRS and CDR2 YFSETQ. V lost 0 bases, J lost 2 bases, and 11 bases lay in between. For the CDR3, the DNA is TGCGCCAGCAGCTTGGCCCGGGCCCGACAAGAGACCCAGTACTTC. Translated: CASSLARARQETQYF.

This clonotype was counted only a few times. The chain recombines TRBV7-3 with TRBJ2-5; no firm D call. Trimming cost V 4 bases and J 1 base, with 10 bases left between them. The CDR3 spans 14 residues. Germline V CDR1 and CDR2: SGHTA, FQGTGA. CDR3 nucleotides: TGTGCCAGCAGCTCCACATCCTCCCAAGAGACCCAGTACTTC. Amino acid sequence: CASSSTSSQETQYF.

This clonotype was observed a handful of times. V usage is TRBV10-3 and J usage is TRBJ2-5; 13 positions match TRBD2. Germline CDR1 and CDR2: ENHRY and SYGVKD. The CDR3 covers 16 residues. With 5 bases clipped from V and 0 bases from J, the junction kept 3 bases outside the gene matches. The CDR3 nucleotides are TGTGCCATCAGTTCAGGACTAGCGGGGGACCAAGAGACCCAGTACTTC. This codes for CAISSGLAGDQETQYF.

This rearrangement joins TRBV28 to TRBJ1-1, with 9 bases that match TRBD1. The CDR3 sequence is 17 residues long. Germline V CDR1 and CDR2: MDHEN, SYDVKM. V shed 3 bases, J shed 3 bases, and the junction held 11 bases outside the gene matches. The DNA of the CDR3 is TGTGCCAGCAGTTTCCTAACAGGGGGCGGGTTGGACACTGAAGCTTTCTTT. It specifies CASSFLTGGGLDTEAFF.

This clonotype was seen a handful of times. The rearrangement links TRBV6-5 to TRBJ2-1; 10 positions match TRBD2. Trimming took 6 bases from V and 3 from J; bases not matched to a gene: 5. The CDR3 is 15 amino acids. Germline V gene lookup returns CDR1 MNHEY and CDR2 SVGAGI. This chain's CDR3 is CASREPSGGYNEQFF. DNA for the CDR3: TGTGCCAGCAGGGAGCCTAGCGGGGGCTACAATGAGCAGTTCTTC.

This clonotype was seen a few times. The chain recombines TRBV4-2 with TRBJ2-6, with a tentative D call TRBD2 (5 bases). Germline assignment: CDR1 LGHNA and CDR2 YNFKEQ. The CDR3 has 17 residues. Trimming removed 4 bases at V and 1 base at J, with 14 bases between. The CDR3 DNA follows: TGTGCCAGCAGCCCCGGACTGAAACTTTCTGGGGCCAACGTCCTGACTTTC. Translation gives CASSPGLKLSGANVLTF.

The CDR3 loop reads CASSPPRGQGADTQYF. The CDR3 nucleotides read TGTGCCAGCAGCCCCCCAAGGGGACAGGGAGCAGATACGCAGTATTTT. This chain joins TRBV7-6 and TRBJ2-3; 9 nucleotides align to TRBD1. Germline CDR1 SGHVS, CDR2 FNYEAQ. With 5 bases clipped from V and 4 bases from J, the junction kept 10 bases outside the gene matches. This CDR3 has 16 amino acids.

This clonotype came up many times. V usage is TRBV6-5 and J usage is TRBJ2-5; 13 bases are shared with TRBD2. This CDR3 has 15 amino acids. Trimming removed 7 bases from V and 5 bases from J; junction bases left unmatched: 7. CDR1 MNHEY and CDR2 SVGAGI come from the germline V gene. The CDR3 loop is CASTQGLAGRETQYF. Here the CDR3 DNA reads TGTGCCAGCACCCAGGGACTAGCGGGGCGGGAGACCCAGTACTTC.

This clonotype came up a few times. The CDR3 protein is CASSVRDRVPNEQFF. The CDR3 nucleotides read TGTGCCAGCTCCGTTCGGGACAGGGTCCCCAATGAGCAGTTCTTC. The chain employs TRBV7-2 and TRBJ2-1; 9 bases match TRBD1. The CDR3 spans 15 residues. CDR1 and CDR2 (germline): SGHTA, FQGNSA. After removal of 8 bases from V and 6 bases from J, the junction contained 11 bases not matched to a gene.

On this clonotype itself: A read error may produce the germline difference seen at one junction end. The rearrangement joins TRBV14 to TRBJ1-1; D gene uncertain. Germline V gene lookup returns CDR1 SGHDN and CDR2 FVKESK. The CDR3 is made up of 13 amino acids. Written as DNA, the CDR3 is TGTGCCAGCAGCCTAGGGTTGAAGACTGAAGCTTTCTTT. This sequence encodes CASSLGLKTEAFF.

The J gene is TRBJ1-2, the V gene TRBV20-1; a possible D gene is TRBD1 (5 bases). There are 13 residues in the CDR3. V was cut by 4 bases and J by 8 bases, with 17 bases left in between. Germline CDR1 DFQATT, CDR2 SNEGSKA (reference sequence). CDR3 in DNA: TGCAGTGCTAACAGGAGGATCCAGGAGGGCTACACCTTC. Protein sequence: CSANRRIQEGYTF.

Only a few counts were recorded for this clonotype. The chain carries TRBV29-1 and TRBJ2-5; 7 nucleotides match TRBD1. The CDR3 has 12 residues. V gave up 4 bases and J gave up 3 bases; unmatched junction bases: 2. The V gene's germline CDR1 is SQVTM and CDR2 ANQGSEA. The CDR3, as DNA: TGCAGCGTTGTTGGGACAGAAGAGACCCAGTACTTC. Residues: CSVVGTEETQYF.

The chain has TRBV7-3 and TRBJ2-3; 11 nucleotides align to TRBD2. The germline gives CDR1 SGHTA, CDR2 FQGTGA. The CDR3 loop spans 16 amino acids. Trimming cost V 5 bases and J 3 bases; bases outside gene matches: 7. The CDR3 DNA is TGTGCCAGCAGCCCAAGGGCTAGCGGGGGGACAGATACGCAGTATTTT. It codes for CASSPRASGGTDTQYF.

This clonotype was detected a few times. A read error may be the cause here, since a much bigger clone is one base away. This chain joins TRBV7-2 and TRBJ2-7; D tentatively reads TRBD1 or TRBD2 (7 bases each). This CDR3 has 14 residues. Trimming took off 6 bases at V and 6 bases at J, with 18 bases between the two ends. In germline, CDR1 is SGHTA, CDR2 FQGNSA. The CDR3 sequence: CASSHTPGGGEQYF. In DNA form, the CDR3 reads TGTGCCAGCAGTCATACCCCAGGGGGGGGCGAGCAGTACTTC.

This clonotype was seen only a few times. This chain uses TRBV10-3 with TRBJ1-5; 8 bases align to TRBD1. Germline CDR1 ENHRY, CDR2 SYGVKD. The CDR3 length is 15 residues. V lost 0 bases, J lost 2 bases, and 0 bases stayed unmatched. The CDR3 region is CAISESDRGNQPQHF. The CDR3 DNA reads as TGTGCCATCAGTGAGTCGGACAGGGGCAATCAGCCCCAGCATTTT.

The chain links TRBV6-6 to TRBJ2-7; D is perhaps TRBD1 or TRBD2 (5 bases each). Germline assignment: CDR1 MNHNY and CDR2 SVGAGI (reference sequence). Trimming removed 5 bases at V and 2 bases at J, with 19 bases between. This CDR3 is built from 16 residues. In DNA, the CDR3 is TGTGCCAGCAGTCGTGGAGGCAGGGAAAGGGCCTACGAGCAGTACTTC. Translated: CASSRGGRERAYEQYF.